These 30 T cell receptor beta chains were sequenced from one sample in a study of shared clonotypes between healthy human individuals (dated by TCRdb to between 2020 and 2021). CD8 naive samples were obtained by positive selection for CCR7 among CD45RO-negative cells, yielding a CD45RA+CCR7+ population from which TemRA cells were excluded. The library was made by the immunoSEQ multiplex PCR assay. The source is immuneACCESS, and TCRdb retained only in-frame sequences with V and J called. Part of the clones is not carried over; for the studies checked, unresolved V genes explain less than half of this, and the remainder is unexplained. The sample table holds 1.5 million to 2.5 million clones, of which less than 95% were seen once. Clones ranked in the top ten supply under 1.5% of the sample. The source material was naive CD8+ T cells sorted from blood. The sample's cell subset or site label, decoded: CD45RA+CCR7+. Receptors were obtained from a man aged 18 to 30 in good health.

The chain couples TRBV7-9 to TRBJ2-5, with TRBD2 identical over 11 bases. This CDR3 spans 16 amino acids. Germline lookup yields CDR1 SEHNR and CDR2 FQNEAQ (reference sequence). V trimming: 5 bases; J trimming: 1 base; junction bases outside the gene matches: 6. This CDR3 is CASSPGTSGVQETQYF. The CDR3 DNA reads as TGTGCCAGCAGCCCTGGGACTAGCGGAGTCCAAGAGACCCAGTACTTC. The variable domain in full, completed from reference TRBV7-9 and TRBJ2-5, reads DTGVSQNPRHKITKRGQNVTFRCDPISEHNRLYWYRQTLGQGPEFLTYFQNEAQLEKSRLLSDRFSAERPKGSFSTLEIQRTEQGDSAMYLCASSPGTSGVQETQYFGPGTRLLVL.

The genes are TRBV4-3 and TRBJ2-3; D tentatively reads TRBD1 or TRBD2 (5 bases each). Deletions cut 3 bases from V and 3 bases from J, with 16 bases between. Looked up from germline, CDR1 is LGHNA and CDR2 is YSLEER. The CDR3 is 16 amino acids. CDR3 sequence reads: CASSHGTTLPTDTQYF. The DNA for the CDR3 is TGCGCCAGCAGCCACGGGACCACTTTACCTACAGATACGCAGTATTTT.

This sequence joins TRBV5-4 and TRBJ1-1, with 7 bases identical to TRBD1. The CDR3 consists of 14 residues. The germline V gene encodes CDR1 SGHNT and CDR2 YYREEE (reference sequence). V lost 2 bases to trimming and J lost 6 bases; unmatched junction nucleotides: 7. CDR3 residues: CASSFTGASPEAFF. The CDR3 DNA is TGTGCCAGCAGCTTTACAGGGGCAAGCCCTGAAGCTTTCTTT.

The rearrangement joins TRBV13 to TRBJ1-6; the D gene is possibly TRBD1 (5 bases). V was shortened by 3 bases and J by 8 bases, with 11 bases between the two germline ends. Germline V gene sequence: CDR1 PRHDT, CDR2 FYEKMQ (reference sequence). There are 14 residues in the CDR3. The CDR3 sequence is CASSFQGTDSPLHF. The CDR3 bases are TGTGCCAGCAGCTTCCAGGGAACAGATTCACCCCTCCACTTT.

V usage is TRBV27 and J usage is TRBJ1-1, with no clear D. The CDR3 consists of 14 residues. The V and J ends lost 4 bases and 1 base respectively, with 10 bases between them. The V gene's germline CDR1 is MNHEY and CDR2 SMNVEV (reference sequence). The DNA of the CDR3 is TGTGCCAGCAGTTCCTTTGGACCGAACACTGAAGCTTTCTTT. Encoded protein: CASSSFGPNTEAFF.

This chain joins TRBV4-1 and TRBJ2-7; D call uncertain. Germline values: CDR1 MGHRA, CDR2 YSYEKL. The ends were cut back, 2 bases at V and 3 bases at J, with 8 bases in the middle. CDR3 length: 13 amino acids. Written as DNA, the CDR3 is TGCGCCAGCAGCCAAAATGAATACTACGAGCAGTACTTC. This gives the protein CASSQNEYYEQYF.

This clone has only one observation. The chain joins TRBV7-8 to TRBJ2-3; 13 nucleotides line up with TRBD2. This CDR3 region has 20 residues. The germline V gene has CDR1 SGHVS and CDR2 FQNEAQ. Germline trimming cut 4 bases from V and 0 bases from J; bases unmatched to any gene: 13. CDR3 loop: CASSSRLAGGLIHSTDTQYF. The CDR3 DNA sequence: TGTGCCAGCAGCTCGAGACTAGCGGGGGGCCTTATCCATAGCACAGATACGCAGTATTTT.

The chain recombines TRBV5-4 with TRBJ1-1; no clear D gene. Trimming removed 1 base from V and 5 bases from J, with 21 bases in between. The CDR3 sequence is 17 residues long. The germline CDR1 and CDR2 sequences are SGHNT and YYREEE (reference sequence). The CDR3 bases are TGTGCCAGCAGCTTGATGTTGATCGGAGGCGCAGGAACTGAAGCTTTCTTT. It translates to CASSLMLIGGAGTEAFF.

Comments on this clone: The same CDR3 also results from other DNA sequences found in this sample. The chain carries TRBV7-9 and TRBJ2-7, with a possible D match to TRBD1 (5 bases). Germline V CDR1 and CDR2: SEHNR, FQNEAQ (reference sequence). Deletions cut 5 bases from V and 3 bases from J, with 8 bases between. The CDR3 runs to 12 residues. In nucleotides, the CDR3 is TGTGCCAGCAGCACAGACAGCTACGAGCAGTACTTC. Translated, it gives CASSTDSYEQYF. The full variable domain, rest sourced from reference TRBV7-9 and TRBJ2-7, is DTGVSQNPRHKITKRGQNVTFRCDPISEHNRLYWYRQTLGQGPEFLTYFQNEAQLEKSRLLSDRFSAERPKGSFSTLEIQRTEQGDSAMYLCASSTDSYEQYFGPGTRLTVT.

The chain joins TRBV19 to TRBJ1-1; the D gene is possibly TRBD1 (5 bases). Germline lookup yields CDR1 LNHDA and CDR2 SQIVND (reference sequence). CDR3 length equals 15 residues. V lost 6 bases and J 4 bases, leaving 18 bases between the germline ends. The CDR3 is CASSLGQGGGTEAFF. In DNA, the CDR3 is TGTGCCAGTAGCCTCGGTCAGGGCGGAGGCACTGAAGCTTTCTTT.

The chain links TRBV7-9 to TRBJ2-7; possibly TRBD1 for D (6 bases). The length of the CDR3 is 15 residues. Germline V lookup: CDR1 SEHNR, CDR2 FQNEAQ (reference sequence). Trimming took off 3 bases at V and 1 base at J, with 13 bases between the two ends. The CDR3 loop is CASSFDRPFSYEQYF. The CDR3 DNA follows: TGTGCCAGCAGCTTTGACAGGCCTTTTTCCTACGAGCAGTACTTC.

The rearrangement uses TRBV9 and TRBJ2-1, with TRBD1 matching 7 bases. The trim removed 6 bases at V and 3 bases at J, leaving 6 bases unmatched. The CDR3 extends over 14 amino acids. CDR1 and CDR2 (germline): SGDLS, YYNGEE. CDR3 in amino acids: CASTGQANYNEQFF. In DNA, the CDR3 is TGTGCCAGCACAGGACAGGCTAACTACAATGAGCAGTTCTTC.

The V call is TRBV13, the J call TRBJ2-5; perhaps TRBD2 as D (5 bases). Trimming left V 4 bases short and J 3 bases short, with 12 bases between. Per germline, CDR1 PRHDT and CDR2 FYEKMQ (reference sequence). The CDR3 runs to 14 residues. The DNA for the CDR3 is TGTGCCAGCAGCTCCCCAGAGGGTAAAGAGACCCAGTACTTC. Amino acids: CASSSPEGKETQYF.

The V call is TRBV11-2, the J call TRBJ1-1; 7 bases agree with TRBD1. Unmatched junction bases numbered 5, after V lost 5 bases and J lost 8 bases. The CDR3 extends over 12 amino acids. Germline CDR1 is SGHAT and CDR2 is FQNNGV. CDR3 nucleotides: TGTGCCAGCAGCCGACAGGGCCCCGAAGCTTTCTTT. It encodes CASSRQGPEAFF.

V gene TRBV11-2 combines with J gene TRBJ2-3; perhaps TRBD1 as D (5 bases). The CDR3 loop spans 14 amino acids. Germline CDR1 and CDR2: SGHAT and FQNNGV. Trimming pared 1 base from V and 6 bases from J, leaving 11 bases between. The CDR3: CASSLGLGVDTQYF. In DNA form, the CDR3 reads TGTGCCAGCAGCTTAGGGTTAGGGGTGGATACGCAGTATTTT.

The gene calls are TRBV6-1 and TRBJ1-6; tentative D call: TRBD1 (5 bases). This CDR3 has 12 amino acids. The germline CDR1 and CDR2 sequences are MNHNS and SASEGT. V lost 11 bases to trimming and J lost 7 bases, with 12 bases between them. The CDR3 region has the DNA TGTGCCGCAGCCAGGGTAAATTCACCCCTCCACTTT. Its protein product is CAAARVNSPLHF.

This clone was detected only a few times. This chain connects TRBV10-3 to TRBJ1-2, with D hard to call. CDR1 is ENHRY, CDR2 SYGVKD, per germline. Trimming took off 4 bases at V and 4 bases at J, with 10 bases between the two ends. The CDR3 length is 13 residues. The CDR3 coding sequence is TGTGCCATCAGTGCGGACCCCGCCTATGGCTACACCTTC. Amino acid sequence: CAISADPAYGYTF.

The CDR3 loop reads CASSRSLATNEKLFF. CDR3 in DNA: TGTGCCAGCAGTCGCTCCCTGGCAACTAATGAAAAACTGTTTTTT. J is TRBJ1-4 and V is TRBV28; D remains ambiguous. CDR1 MDHEN and CDR2 SYDVKM come from the germline V gene. Between the trimmed V and J ends, which lost 5 bases and 0 bases, there was a span of 10 bases. The CDR3 is 15 amino acids.

This chain links TRBV28 with TRBJ2-2; D is uncertain. V lost 5 bases to trimming and J lost 8 bases, with 12 bases between them. This CDR3 is 13 amino acids long. CDR1 and CDR2 from the germline V gene are MDHEN and SYDVKM. The CDR3 sequence: CASSLITKGELFF. For the CDR3, the DNA is TGTGCCAGCAGTCTAATCACGAAGGGGGAGCTGTTTTTT.

The V call is TRBV4-1, the J call TRBJ1-1; no clear D. The CDR3 contains 14 residues. Germline V gives CDR1 MGHRA, CDR2 YSYEKL. Trimming left V 0 bases short and J 11 bases short, with 16 bases between. CDR3 nucleotide sequence: TGCGCCAGCAGCCAAGAAACCCTCGCGAGGGTTGCTTTCTTT. As protein: CASSQETLARVAFF.

The chain is built from TRBV9 and TRBJ2-2; D gene unclear. The V end lost 3 bases, the J end lost 3 bases, and 3 bases lay between the germline ends. The CDR3 has 12 residues. The germline CDR1 and CDR2 sequences are SGDLS and YYNGEE. CDR3 nucleotide sequence: TGTGCCAGCAGCGAACACACCGGGGAGCTGTTTTTT. It translates to CASSEHTGELFF.

This clone was seen just once. V is TRBV6-1 and J is TRBJ2-2; 9 bases agree with TRBD2. The germline V gene encodes CDR1 MNHNS and CDR2 SASEGT. V shed 8 bases and J 5 bases; nucleotides not matched to a gene: 9. The CDR3 has 15 amino acids. CDR3 in amino acids: CASGQRGVRTGELFF. DNA for the CDR3: TGTGCCAGCGGCCAGCGGGGGGTGAGGACCGGGGAGCTGTTTTTT.

V and J are TRBV27 and TRBJ2-1; the match to TRBD2 covers 9 bases. Germline values: CDR1 MNHEY, CDR2 SMNVEV (reference sequence). CDR3 length: 14 amino acids. Trimming at V came to 8 bases and at J to 1 base, leaving 3 bases not matched to a gene. The CDR3 sequence is CASRAGGSYNEQFF. The CDR3, as DNA: TGTGCCAGCCGAGCGGGAGGTTCCTACAATGAGCAGTTCTTC.

The rearrangement joins TRBV7-2 to TRBJ2-1, with TRBD2 identical over 11 bases. V gave up 5 bases and J gave up 0 bases; unmatched junction bases: 6. CDR1 SGHTA and CDR2 FQGNSA come from the germline V gene. The CDR3 is made up of 17 amino acids. CDR3 protein: CASSGGTSGSSYNEQFF. CDR3 nucleotides: TGTGCCAGCAGCGGGGGGACTAGCGGTAGCTCCTACAATGAGCAGTTCTTC.

The chain links TRBV18 to TRBJ2-7; D may match TRBD1 or TRBD2 (5 bases each). The germline V gene encodes CDR1 KGHSH and CDR2 LQKENI. The CDR3 has 16 amino acids. Between the trimmed V and J ends, which lost 2 bases and 0 bases, there was a span of 14 bases. The CDR3 DNA is TGTGCCAGCTCACCAGGGCCTTCAGGGAGCTCCTACGAGCAGTACTTC. Its protein product is CASSPGPSGSSYEQYF. Together with reference TRBV18 and TRBJ2-7, the CDR3 gives the full variable domain: NAGVMQNPRHLVRRRGQEARLRCSPMKGHSHVYWYRQLPEEGLKFMVYLQKENIIDESGMPKERFSAEFPKEGPSILRIQQVVRGDSAAYFCASSPGPSGSSYEQYFGPGTRLTVT.

The count of this clone is one. This chain joins TRBV18 and TRBJ2-3; 8 nucleotides agree with TRBD1. The germline V gene has CDR1 KGHSH and CDR2 LQKENI. With V trimmed by 6 bases and J by 4 bases, 12 bases remained unmatched. This CDR3 has 16 residues. CDR3 sequence: CASSPPDRDGPDTQYF. DNA of the CDR3: TGTGCCAGCTCTCCCCCGGACAGGGACGGTCCAGATACGCAGTATTTT.

V usage is TRBV28 and J usage is TRBJ2-5; 8 nucleotides match TRBD2. This CDR3 has 18 residues. J lost 1 base, V lost 8 bases, and 18 bases had no gene match. CDR1 and CDR2 from the germline V gene are MDHEN and SYDVKM. This CDR3 is CASRSRRGSGAFQETQYF. The CDR3, as DNA: TGTGCCAGCCGCTCCCGGCGTGGTAGCGGGGCGTTCCAAGAGACCCAGTACTTC.

Comments on this clone: The same CDR3 is also encoded by other DNA sequences in this sample. The V call is TRBV11-2, the J call TRBJ2-1; D is undetermined. Germline CDR1 SGHAT, CDR2 FQNNGV. This CDR3 spans 11 amino acids. The germline V and J ends were trimmed by 2 bases and 7 bases, with 3 bases remaining between them. In nucleotides, the CDR3 is TGTGCCAGCAGCTTAAGTAATGAGCAGTTCTTC. Translating gives CASSLSNEQFF. Complete variable domain (other parts from reference TRBV11-2 and TRBJ2-1): EAGVAQSPRYKIIEKRQSVAFWCNPISGHATLYWYQQILGQGPKLLIQFQNNGVVDDSQLPKDRFSAERLKGVDSTLKIQPAKLEDSAVYLCASSLSNEQFFGPGTRLTVL.

Worth noting for this clone: The same CDR3 also results from other DNA sequences found in this sample. J is TRBJ2-7 and V is TRBV27; D gene unclear. The germline V gene has CDR1 MNHEY and CDR2 SMNVEV (reference sequence). V gave up 0 bases and J gave up 2 bases, with 5 bases separating them. The CDR3 loop spans 13 amino acids. The CDR3 nucleotides are TGTGCCAGCAGTTTATCTCCGGCCTACGAGCAGTACTTC. Its protein product is CASSLSPAYEQYF.

This chain joins TRBV27 and TRBJ2-5, with TRBD1 identical over 8 bases. V lost 6 bases, J lost 5 bases, and 11 bases stayed unmatched. CDR3 length equals 15 residues. Germline V gene sequence: CDR1 MNHEY, CDR2 SMNVEV (reference sequence). CDR3 DNA: TGTGCCAGCAGCCGGACAGGGCCTACTGTGGAGACCCAGTACTTC. Translated: CASSRTGPTVETQYF.